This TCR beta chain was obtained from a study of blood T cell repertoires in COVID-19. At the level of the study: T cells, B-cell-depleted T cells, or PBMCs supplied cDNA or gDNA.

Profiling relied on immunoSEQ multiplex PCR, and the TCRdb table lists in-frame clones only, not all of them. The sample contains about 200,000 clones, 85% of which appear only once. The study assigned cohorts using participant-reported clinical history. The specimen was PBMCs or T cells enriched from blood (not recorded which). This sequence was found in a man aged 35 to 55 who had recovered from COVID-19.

CDR3 in amino acids: CASSQEREQFF. The DNA of the CDR3 is TGTGCCAGCAGCCAAGAGAGGGAGCAGTTCTTC. This rearrangement joins TRBV4-2 to TRBJ2-1; D remains ambiguous. Trimming removed 0 bases from V and 10 bases from J, with 4 bases in between. The CDR3 runs 11 residues. CDR1 and CDR2 (germline): LGHNA, YNFKEQ.